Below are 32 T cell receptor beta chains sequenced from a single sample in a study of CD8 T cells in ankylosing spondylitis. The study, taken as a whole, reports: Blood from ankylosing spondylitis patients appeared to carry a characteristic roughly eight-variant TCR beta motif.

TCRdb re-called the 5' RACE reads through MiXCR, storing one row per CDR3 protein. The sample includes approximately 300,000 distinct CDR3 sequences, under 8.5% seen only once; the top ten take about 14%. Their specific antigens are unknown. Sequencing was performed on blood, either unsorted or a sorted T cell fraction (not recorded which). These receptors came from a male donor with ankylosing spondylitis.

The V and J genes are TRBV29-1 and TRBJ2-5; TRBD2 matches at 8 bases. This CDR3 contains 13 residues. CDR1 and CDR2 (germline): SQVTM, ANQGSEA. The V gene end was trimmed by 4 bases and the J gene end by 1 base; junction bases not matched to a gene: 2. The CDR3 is CSVAGGGQETQYF. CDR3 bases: TGCAGCGTTGCGGGAGGGGGCCAAGAGACCCAGTACTTC.

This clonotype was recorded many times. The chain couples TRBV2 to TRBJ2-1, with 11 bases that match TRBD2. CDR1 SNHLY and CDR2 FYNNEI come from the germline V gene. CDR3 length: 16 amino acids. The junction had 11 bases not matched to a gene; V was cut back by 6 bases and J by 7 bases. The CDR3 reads CASRQFTSGSMNEQFF. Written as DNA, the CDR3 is TGTGCCAGCAGACAATTTACTAGCGGGAGTATGAATGAGCAGTTCTTC. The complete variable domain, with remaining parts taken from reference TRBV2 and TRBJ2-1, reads EPEVTQTPSHQVTQMGQEVILRCVPISNHLYFYWYRQILGQKVEFLVSFYNNEISEKSEIFDDQFSVERPDGSNFTLKIRSTKLEDSAMYFCASRQFTSGSMNEQFFGPGTRLTVL.

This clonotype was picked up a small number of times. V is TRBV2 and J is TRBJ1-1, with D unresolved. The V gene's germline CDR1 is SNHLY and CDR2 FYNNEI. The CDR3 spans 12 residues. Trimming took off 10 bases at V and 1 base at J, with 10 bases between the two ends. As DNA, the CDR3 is TGTGCCAAGAACGCAGGGAACACTGAAGCTTTCTTT. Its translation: CAKNAGNTEAFF.

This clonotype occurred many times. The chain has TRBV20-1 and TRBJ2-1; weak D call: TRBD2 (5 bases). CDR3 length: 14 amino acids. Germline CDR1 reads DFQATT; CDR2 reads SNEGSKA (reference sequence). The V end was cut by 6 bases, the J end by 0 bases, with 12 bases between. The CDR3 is CSAIAQSSYNEQFF. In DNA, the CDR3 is TGCAGTGCAATAGCGCAGAGCTCCTACAATGAGCAGTTCTTC.

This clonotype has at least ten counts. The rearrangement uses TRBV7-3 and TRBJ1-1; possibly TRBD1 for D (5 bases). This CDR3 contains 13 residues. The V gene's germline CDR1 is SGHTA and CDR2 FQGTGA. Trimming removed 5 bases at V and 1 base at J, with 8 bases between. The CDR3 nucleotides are TGTGCCAGCAGCCGTACAGGGAACACTGAAGCTTTCTTT. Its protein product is CASSRTGNTEAFF.

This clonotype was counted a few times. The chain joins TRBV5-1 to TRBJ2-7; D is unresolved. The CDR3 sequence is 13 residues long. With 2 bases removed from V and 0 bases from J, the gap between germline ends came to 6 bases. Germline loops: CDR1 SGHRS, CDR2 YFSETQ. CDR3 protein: CASSLEVSYEQYF. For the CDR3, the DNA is TGCGCCAGCAGCTTAGAGGTCTCCTACGAGCAGTACTTC. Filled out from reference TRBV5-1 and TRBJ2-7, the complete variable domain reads KAGVTQTPRYLIKTRGQQVTLSCSPISGHRSVSWYQQTPGQGLQFLFEYFSETQRNKGNFPGRFSGRQFSNSRSEMNVSTLELGDSALYLCASSLEVSYEQYFGPGTRLTVT.

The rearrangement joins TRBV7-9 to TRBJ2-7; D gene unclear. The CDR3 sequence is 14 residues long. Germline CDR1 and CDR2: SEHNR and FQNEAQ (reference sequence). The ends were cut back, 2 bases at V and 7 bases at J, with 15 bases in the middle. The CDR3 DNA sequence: TGTGCCAGCAGCTTAAACATCGATTTGGGGGAGCAGTACTTC. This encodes CASSLNIDLGEQYF.

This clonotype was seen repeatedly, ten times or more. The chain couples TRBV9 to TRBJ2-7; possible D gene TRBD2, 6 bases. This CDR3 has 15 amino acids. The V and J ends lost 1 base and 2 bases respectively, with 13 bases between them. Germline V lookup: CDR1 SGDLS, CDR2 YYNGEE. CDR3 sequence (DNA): TGTGCCAGCAGCGTATCTCATGGGGGGACCTACGAGCAGTACTTC. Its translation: CASSVSHGGTYEQYF. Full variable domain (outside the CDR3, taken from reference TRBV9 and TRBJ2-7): DSGVTQTPKHLITATGQRVTLRCSPRSGDLSVYWYQQSLDQGLQFLIQYYNGEERAKGNILERFSAQQFPDLHSELNLSSLELGDSALYFCASSVSHGGTYEQYFGPGTRLTVT.

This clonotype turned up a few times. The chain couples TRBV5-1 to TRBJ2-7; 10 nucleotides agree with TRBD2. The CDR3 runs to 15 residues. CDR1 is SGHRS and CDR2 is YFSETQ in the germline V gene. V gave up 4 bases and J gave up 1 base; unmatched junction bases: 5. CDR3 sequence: CASSPTSGTSYEQYF. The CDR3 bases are TGCGCCAGCAGCCCCACTAGCGGGACATCCTACGAGCAGTACTTC. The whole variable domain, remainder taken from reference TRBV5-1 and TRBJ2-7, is KAGVTQTPRYLIKTRGQQVTLSCSPISGHRSVSWYQQTPGQGLQFLFEYFSETQRNKGNFPGRFSGRQFSNSRSEMNVSTLELGDSALYLCASSPTSGTSYEQYFGPGTRLTVT.

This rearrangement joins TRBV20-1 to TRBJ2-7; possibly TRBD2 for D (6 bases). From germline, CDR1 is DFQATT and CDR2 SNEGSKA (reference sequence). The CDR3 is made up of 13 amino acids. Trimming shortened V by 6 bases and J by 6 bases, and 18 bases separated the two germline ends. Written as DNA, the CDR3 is TGCAGTGCCCCGGACCTCCAGGGAGGCGAGCAGTACTTC. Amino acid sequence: CSAPDLQGGEQYF.

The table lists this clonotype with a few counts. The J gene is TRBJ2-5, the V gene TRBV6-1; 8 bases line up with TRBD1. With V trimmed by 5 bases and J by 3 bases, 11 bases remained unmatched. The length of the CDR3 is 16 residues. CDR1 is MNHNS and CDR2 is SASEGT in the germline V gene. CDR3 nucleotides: TGTGCCAGCAGTCTCCTATGGACAGGGTCTAAAGAGACCCAGTACTTC. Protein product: CASSLLWTGSKETQYF.

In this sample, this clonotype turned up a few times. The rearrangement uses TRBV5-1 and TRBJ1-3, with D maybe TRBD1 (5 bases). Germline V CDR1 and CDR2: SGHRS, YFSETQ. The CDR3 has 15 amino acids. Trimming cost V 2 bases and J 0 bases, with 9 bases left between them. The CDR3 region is CASSFDSHSGNTIYF. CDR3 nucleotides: TGCGCCAGCAGCTTCGACAGCCACTCTGGAAACACCATATATTTT.

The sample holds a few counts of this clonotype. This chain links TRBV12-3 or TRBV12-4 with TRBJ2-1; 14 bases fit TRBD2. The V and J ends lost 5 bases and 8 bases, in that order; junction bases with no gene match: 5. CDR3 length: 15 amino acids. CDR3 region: CASSRGLAGVHEQFF. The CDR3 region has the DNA TGTGCCAGCAGTCGGGGACTAGCGGGAGTACATGAGCAGTTCTTC.

The CDR3 protein is CASSQISGRAGNEQFF. Written as DNA, the CDR3 is TGTGCCAGCAGCCAGATTAGCGGGAGGGCCGGGAATGAGCAGTTCTTC. The V and J genes are TRBV7-2 and TRBJ2-1, with 11 bases that match TRBD2. The ends lost 5 bases at V and 7 bases at J; junction bases unmatched: 10. Germline V lookup: CDR1 SGHTA, CDR2 FQGNSA. This CDR3 region has 16 residues.

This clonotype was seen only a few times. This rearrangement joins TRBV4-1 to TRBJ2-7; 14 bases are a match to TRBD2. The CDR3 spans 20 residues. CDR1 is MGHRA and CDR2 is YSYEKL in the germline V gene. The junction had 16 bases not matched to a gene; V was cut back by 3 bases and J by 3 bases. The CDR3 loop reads CASSQSAGTSGSSPGYEQYF. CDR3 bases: TGCGCCAGCAGCCAGAGCGCCGGGACTAGCGGGAGTTCTCCGGGCTACGAGCAGTACTTC.

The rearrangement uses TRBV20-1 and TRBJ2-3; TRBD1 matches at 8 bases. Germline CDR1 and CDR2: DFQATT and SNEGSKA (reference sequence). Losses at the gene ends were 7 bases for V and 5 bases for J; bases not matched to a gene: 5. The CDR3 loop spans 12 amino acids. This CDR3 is CSVGQGIDTQYF. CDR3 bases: TGCAGTGTAGGACAGGGAATAGATACGCAGTATTTT.

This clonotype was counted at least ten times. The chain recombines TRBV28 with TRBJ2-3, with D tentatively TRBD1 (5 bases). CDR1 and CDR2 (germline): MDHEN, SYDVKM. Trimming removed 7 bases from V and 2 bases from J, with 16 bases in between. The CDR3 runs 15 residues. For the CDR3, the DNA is TGTGCCAGCATGGCACCAGGGTGGGTCACAGATACGCAGTATTTT. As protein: CASMAPGWVTDTQYF.

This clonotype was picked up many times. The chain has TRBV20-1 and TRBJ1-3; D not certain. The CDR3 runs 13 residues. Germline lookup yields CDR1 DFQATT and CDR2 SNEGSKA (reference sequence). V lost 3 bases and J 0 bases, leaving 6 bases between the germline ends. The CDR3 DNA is TGCAGTGCTAGGCCCTTCTCTGGAAACACCATATATTTT. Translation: CSARPFSGNTIYF.

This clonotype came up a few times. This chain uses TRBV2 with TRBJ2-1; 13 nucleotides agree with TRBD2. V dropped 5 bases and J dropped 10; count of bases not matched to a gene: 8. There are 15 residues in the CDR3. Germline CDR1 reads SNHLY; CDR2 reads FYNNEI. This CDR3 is CASSSTSGRFHEQFF. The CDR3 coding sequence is TGTGCCAGCAGTTCGACTAGCGGGAGGTTCCACGAGCAGTTCTTC.

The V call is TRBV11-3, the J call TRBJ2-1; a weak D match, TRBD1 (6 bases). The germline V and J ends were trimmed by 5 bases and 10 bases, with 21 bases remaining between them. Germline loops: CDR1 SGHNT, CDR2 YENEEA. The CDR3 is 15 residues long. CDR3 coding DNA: TGTGCCAGCAGCGAAGAGGGCAGGGGATGGGAGGAGCAGTTCTTC. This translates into CASSEEGRGWEEQFF.

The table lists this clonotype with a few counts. DNA for the CDR3: TGTGCCAGCTCACCACCGGGACAGCTGGCCGGGGAGCTGTTTTTT. Translating gives CASSPPGQLAGELFF. V is TRBV18 and J is TRBJ2-2; TRBD1 matches at 7 bases. The CDR3 consists of 15 residues. Trimming removed 0 bases from V and 6 bases from J; junction bases left unmatched: 4. Germline CDR1 and CDR2: KGHSH and LQKENI.

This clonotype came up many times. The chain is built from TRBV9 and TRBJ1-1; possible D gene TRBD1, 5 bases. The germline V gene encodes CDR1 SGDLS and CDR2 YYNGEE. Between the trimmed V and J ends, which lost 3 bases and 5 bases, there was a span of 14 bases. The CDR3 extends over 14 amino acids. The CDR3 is CASSAQVPGTEAFF. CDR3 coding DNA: TGTGCCAGCAGCGCACAGGTCCCGGGGACTGAAGCTTTCTTT. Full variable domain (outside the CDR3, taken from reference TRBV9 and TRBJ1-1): DSGVTQTPKHLITATGQRVTLRCSPRSGDLSVYWYQQSLDQGLQFLIQYYNGEERAKGNILERFSAQQFPDLHSELNLSSLELGDSALYFCASSAQVPGTEAFFGQGTRLTVV.

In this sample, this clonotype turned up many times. CDR3 protein: CSVWVRGGHYYEQYF. DNA for the CDR3: TGCAGCGTTTGGGTGCGGGGAGGGCACTACTACGAGCAGTACTTC. V is TRBV29-1 and J is TRBJ2-7, with 7 bases matching TRBD2. The germline gives CDR1 SQVTM, CDR2 ANQGSEA. J gave up 3 bases and V 5 bases, and 13 bases lay outside the gene matches. The CDR3 runs 15 residues.

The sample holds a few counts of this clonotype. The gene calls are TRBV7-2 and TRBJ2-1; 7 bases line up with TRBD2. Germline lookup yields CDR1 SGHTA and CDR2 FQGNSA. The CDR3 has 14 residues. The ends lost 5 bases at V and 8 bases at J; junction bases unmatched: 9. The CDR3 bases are TGTGCCAGCAGCCCGGGGAGGGCGCGCGATGAGCAGTTCTTC. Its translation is CASSPGRARDEQFF.

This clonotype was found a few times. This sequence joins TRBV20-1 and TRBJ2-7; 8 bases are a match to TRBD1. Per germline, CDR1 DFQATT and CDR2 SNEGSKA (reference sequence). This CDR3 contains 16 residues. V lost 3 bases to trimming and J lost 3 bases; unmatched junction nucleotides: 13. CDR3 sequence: CSASAPTGAQGYEQYF. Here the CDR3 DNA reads TGCAGTGCTAGCGCTCCGACAGGGGCCCAGGGCTACGAGCAGTACTTC.

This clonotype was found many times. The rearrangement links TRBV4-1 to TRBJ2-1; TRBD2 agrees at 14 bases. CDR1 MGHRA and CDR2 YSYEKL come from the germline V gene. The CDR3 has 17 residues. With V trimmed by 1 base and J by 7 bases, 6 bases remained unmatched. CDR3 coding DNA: TGCGCCAGCAGCCAAGGGGGACTAGCGGGAGTTAGGAATGAGCAGTTCTTC. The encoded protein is CASSQGGLAGVRNEQFF.

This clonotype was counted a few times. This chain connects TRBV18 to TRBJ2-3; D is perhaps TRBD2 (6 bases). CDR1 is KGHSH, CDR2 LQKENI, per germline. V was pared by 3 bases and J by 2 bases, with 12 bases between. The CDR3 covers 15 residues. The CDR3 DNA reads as TGTGCCAGCTCACCCACAGGCGGGGTCACAGATACGCAGTATTTT. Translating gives CASSPTGGVTDTQYF.

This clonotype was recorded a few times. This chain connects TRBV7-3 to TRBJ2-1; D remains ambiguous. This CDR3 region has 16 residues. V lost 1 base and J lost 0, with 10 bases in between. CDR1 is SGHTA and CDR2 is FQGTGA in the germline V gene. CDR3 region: CASSLNVDASYNEQFF. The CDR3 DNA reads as TGTGCCAGCAGCTTAAATGTTGATGCCTCCTACAATGAGCAGTTCTTC.

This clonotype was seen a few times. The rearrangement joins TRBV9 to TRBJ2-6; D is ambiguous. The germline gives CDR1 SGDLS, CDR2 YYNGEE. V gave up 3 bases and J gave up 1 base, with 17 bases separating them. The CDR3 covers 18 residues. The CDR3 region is CASSAGPVPGSGANVLTF. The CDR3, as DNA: TGTGCCAGCAGCGCCGGCCCCGTTCCCGGATCTGGGGCCAACGTCCTGACTTTC.

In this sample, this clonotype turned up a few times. In DNA, the CDR3 is TGCGCCAGCAGCCAGTCAATCCCGGGACTCGTCCGAAACACCGGGGAGCTGTTTTTT. This translates into CASSQSIPGLVRNTGELFF. V gene TRBV4-1 combines with J gene TRBJ2-2; D is possibly TRBD2 (6 bases). This CDR3 contains 19 residues. V was shortened by 3 bases and J by 2 bases, with 22 bases between the two germline ends. The germline V gene encodes CDR1 MGHRA and CDR2 YSYEKL.

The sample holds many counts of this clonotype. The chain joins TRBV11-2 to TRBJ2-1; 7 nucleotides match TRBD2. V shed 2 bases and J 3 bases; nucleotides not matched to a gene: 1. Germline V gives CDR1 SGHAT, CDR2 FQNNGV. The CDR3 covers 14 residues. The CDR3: CASSLSSGYNEQFF. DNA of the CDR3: TGTGCCAGCAGCTTATCTAGCGGCTACAATGAGCAGTTCTTC. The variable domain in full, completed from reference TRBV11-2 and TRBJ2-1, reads EAGVAQSPRYKIIEKRQSVAFWCNPISGHATLYWYQQILGQGPKLLIQFQNNGVVDDSQLPKDRFSAERLKGVDSTLKIQPAKLEDSAVYLCASSLSSGYNEQFFGPGTRLTVL.

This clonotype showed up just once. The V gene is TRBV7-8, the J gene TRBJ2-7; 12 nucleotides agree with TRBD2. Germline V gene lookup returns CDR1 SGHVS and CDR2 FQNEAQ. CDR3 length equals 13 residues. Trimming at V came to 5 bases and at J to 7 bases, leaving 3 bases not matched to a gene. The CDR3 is CASSRTSGEEQYF. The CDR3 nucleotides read TGTGCCAGCAGCAGGACTAGCGGGGAGGAGCAGTACTTC.